These 14 T cell receptor beta chains originate from one sample sequenced in a study of blood T cell repertoires in COVID-19. The protocol was immunoSEQ multiplex PCR, while the TCRdb copy is restricted to in-frame clones and leaves out a portion. The table shows approximately 240,000 clones, with about 85% occurring only once. The sequencing sample was made of peripheral blood. Receptor source: a woman aged 80 or over with active or convalescent COVID-19.

The J gene is TRBJ1-6, the V gene TRBV11-3; 9 bases align to TRBD1. V lost 5 bases and J lost 9; bases outside the gene matches: 8. Germline V CDR1 and CDR2: SGHNT, YENEEA. This CDR3 comprises 15 residues. The CDR3 DNA follows: TGTGCCAGCAGCCTTTCGGGACAGGGAACTTCACCCCTCCACTTT. Its protein is CASSLSGQGTSPLHF. Using reference TRBV11-3 and TRBJ1-6 for the parts outside the CDR3, the full variable domain is EAGVVQSPRYKIIEKKQPVAFWCNPISGHNTLYWYLQNLGQGPELLIRYENEEAVDDSQLPKDRFSAERLKGVDSTLKIQPAELGDSAVYLCASSLSGQGTSPLHFGNGTRLTVT.

Concerning this clone itself: Relative to the germline gene, one junction end is altered; a read error may explain this. V and J are TRBV5-1 and TRBJ1-4, with D possibly matching TRBD1 (5 bases). The CDR3 extends over 15 amino acids. Germline values: CDR1 SGHRS, CDR2 YFSETQ. For the CDR3, the DNA is TGCGCCAGCAGCCCCGGGACTCTAACTACTGAAAAACTGTTTTTT. Translating gives CASSPGTLTTEKLFF.

The chain couples TRBV18 to TRBJ2-1; 9 bases are a match to TRBD2. CDR1 and CDR2 (germline): KGHSH, LQKENI. CDR3 length: 15 residues. After removal of 2 bases from V and 7 bases from J, the junction contained 6 bases not matched to a gene. DNA of the CDR3: TGTGCCAGCTCACCATCAGGTAGCGGGGGTAATGAGCAGTTCTTC. It codes for CASSPSGSGGNEQFF.

This chain links TRBV5-1 with TRBJ2-5; 8 bases are shared with TRBD2. This CDR3 region has 14 residues. J was trimmed by 2 bases and V by 4 bases; bases with no gene match: 4. The germline V gene encodes CDR1 SGHRS and CDR2 YFSETQ. CDR3 amino acids: CASSPGGIQETQYF. As DNA, the CDR3 is TGCGCCAGCAGCCCGGGGGGGATTCAAGAGACCCAGTACTTC.

The rearrangement joins TRBV29-1 to TRBJ2-1, with D possibly TRBD2 on 6 matching bases. The CDR3 runs to 13 residues. Trimming stripped 3 bases from V and 7 bases from J, with 13 bases between. Germline CDR1 reads SQVTM; CDR2 reads ANQGSEA. This CDR3 is CSVERGARNEQFF. CDR3 coding DNA: TGCAGCGTTGAGCGCGGGGCGAGGAATGAGCAGTTCTTC.

The chain links TRBV11-3 to TRBJ2-4; 8 bases line up with TRBD2. With 8 bases clipped from V and 1 base from J, the junction kept 4 bases outside the gene matches. CDR3 length: 14 residues. Germline CDR1 SGHNT, CDR2 YENEEA. The CDR3 loop is CASAGGGAKNIQYF. Here the CDR3 DNA reads TGTGCCAGCGCGGGCGGGGGGGCCAAAAACATTCAGTACTTC.

V gene TRBV19 combines with J gene TRBJ1-5; 8 positions match TRBD1. V lost 5 bases and J lost 7; bases outside the gene matches: 13. Germline V gene lookup returns CDR1 LNHDA and CDR2 SQIVND (reference sequence). The CDR3 extends over 16 amino acids. CDR3 residues: CASSPDRVPGGQPQHF. DNA of the CDR3: TGTGCCAGTAGTCCGGACAGGGTCCCCGGGGGGCAGCCCCAGCATTTT.

The chain is built from TRBV4-2 and TRBJ2-7; 12 nucleotides agree with TRBD2. There are 17 residues in the CDR3. V gave up 1 base and J gave up 2 bases; unmatched junction bases: 6. Per the germline V gene, CDR1 is LGHNA and CDR2 is YNFKEQ. The CDR3 DNA is TGTGCCAGCAGCCAAGGTCTAGCGGGAGGGTCGGCCTACGAGCAGTACTTC. It encodes CASSQGLAGGSAYEQYF.

The chain couples TRBV28 to TRBJ2-2; TRBD1 agrees at 9 bases. Per germline, CDR1 MDHEN and CDR2 SYDVKM. Trimming took 6 bases from V and 5 from J; bases not matched to a gene: 10. There are 16 residues in the CDR3. The CDR3 DNA follows: TGTGCCAGCAGCCAACCGGGACAGGGAGAAACCGGGGAGCTGTTTTTT. It encodes CASSQPGQGETGELFF.

The rearrangement uses TRBV6-5 and TRBJ1-2, with D possibly TRBD1 on 6 matching bases. This CDR3 is built from 14 residues. CDR1 and CDR2 from the germline V gene are MNHEY and SVGAGI. The V and J ends lost 5 bases and 3 bases respectively, with 13 bases between them. DNA for the CDR3: TGTGCCAGCAGTCGGTGGTCAGGGGACTATGGCTACACCTTC. This codes for CASSRWSGDYGYTF.

V is TRBV11-1 and J is TRBJ1-1, with 9 bases matching TRBD1. Germline lookup yields CDR1 SGHAT and CDR2 FQDESV (reference sequence). The J segment lost 5 bases and the V segment lost 5 bases, leaving 9 bases of the junction unmatched. CDR3 length equals 15 residues. The CDR3 here is CASSKVGQGQTEAFF. In DNA form, the CDR3 reads TGTGCCAGCAGCAAGGTTGGACAGGGGCAGACTGAAGCTTTCTTT. Using reference TRBV11-1 and TRBJ1-1 for the parts outside the CDR3, the full variable domain is EAEVAQSPRYKITEKSQAVAFWCDPISGHATLYWYRQILGQGPELLVQFQDESVVDDSQLPKDRFSAERLKGVDSTLKIQPAELGDSAMYLCASSKVGQGQTEAFFGQGTRLTVV.

The genes are TRBV6-5 and TRBJ1-3; the D gene is possibly TRBD1 (6 bases). This CDR3 has 14 amino acids. Germline CDR1 MNHEY, CDR2 SVGAGI. V lost 5 bases to trimming and J lost 6 bases, with 14 bases between them. The CDR3 bases are TGTGCCAGCAGTACGGACCGGACAGTAAACACCATATATTTT. Translating gives CASSTDRTVNTIYF.

V usage is TRBV28 and J usage is TRBJ2-5, with D maybe TRBD1 (5 bases). Trimming removed 6 bases at V and 6 bases at J, with 11 bases between. The CDR3 has 12 amino acids. Looked up from germline, CDR1 is MDHEN and CDR2 is SYDVKM. In DNA form, the CDR3 reads TGTGCCAGCAGGGGTGGGGCGAAGACCCAGTACTTC. This gives the protein CASRGGAKTQYF.

The chain's CDR3 is CSVVMGGRNQPQHF. Written as DNA, the CDR3 is TGCAGCGTTGTGATGGGGGGTAGGAATCAGCCCCAGCATTTT. J is TRBJ1-5 and V is TRBV29-1; D perhaps matches TRBD1 (5 bases). Between the trimmed V and J ends, which lost 4 bases and 4 bases, there was a span of 14 bases. The length of the CDR3 is 14 residues. Germline V gives CDR1 SQVTM, CDR2 ANQGSEA.